The T cell receptor (beta chain) described here comes from a study of cytomegalovirus exposure and HLA in healthy donors. Researchers ran the PCR with 60 Vbeta and 13 Jbeta primers. The data were produced by immunoSEQ multiplex PCR, yet TCRdb's version contains in-frame clones alone and is incomplete. This sample contains over 100,000 clones. The sample was PBMCs. The sequence came from a woman aged 40 to 50 in good health and CMV-seropositive.

The CDR3 loop is CASSSLAGGSYNEQFF. The DNA for the CDR3 is TGTGCCAGCAGTTCCTTAGCGGGAGGTTCCTACAATGAGCAGTTCTTC. This chain links TRBV6-5 with TRBJ2-1, with 10 bases matching TRBD2. The CDR3 is made up of 16 amino acids. J lost 1 base, V lost 4 bases, and 4 bases had no gene match. Germline CDR1 MNHEY, CDR2 SVGAGI.